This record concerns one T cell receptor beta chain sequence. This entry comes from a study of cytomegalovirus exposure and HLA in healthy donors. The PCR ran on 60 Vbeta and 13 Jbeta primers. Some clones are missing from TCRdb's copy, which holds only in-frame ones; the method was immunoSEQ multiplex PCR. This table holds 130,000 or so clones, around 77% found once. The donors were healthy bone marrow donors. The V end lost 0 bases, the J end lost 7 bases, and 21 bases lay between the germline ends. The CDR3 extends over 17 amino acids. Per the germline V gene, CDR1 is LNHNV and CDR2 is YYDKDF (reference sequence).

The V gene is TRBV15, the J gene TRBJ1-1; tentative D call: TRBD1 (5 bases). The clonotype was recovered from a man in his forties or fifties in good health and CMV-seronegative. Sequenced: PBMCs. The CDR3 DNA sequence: TGTGCCACCAGCAGAGATCTCCGTAGAGCAGGTCAGGGTGAAGCTTTCTTT. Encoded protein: CATSRDLRRAGQGEAFF. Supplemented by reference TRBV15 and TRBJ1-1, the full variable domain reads DAMVIQNPRYQVTQFGKPVTLSCSQTLNHNVMYWYQQKSSQAPKLLFHYYDKDFNNEADTPDNFQSRRPNTSFCFLDIRSPGLGDTAMYLCATSRDLRRAGQGEAFFGQGTRLTVV.